This T cell receptor beta chain was recorded in a study of blood T cell repertoires in COVID-19. About the research overall: Material from acute and convalescent COVID-19 was sourced from the United States, Italy and Spain.

Trimming took 5 bases from V and 1 from J; bases not matched to a gene: 13. This CDR3 contains 18 residues. Germline assignment: CDR1 MDHEN and CDR2 SYDVKM. Per the authors' pipeline: Reference gene primer amplification gave estimated nucleated cell counts. Clones were read by immunoSEQ multiplex PCR, and TCRdb kept only the in-frame ones, dropping some. V and J calls and clone size follow that table, whereas D and trimming were derived from the DNA. Found here are 55,000 to 70,000 clones, 87% of them singletons; the top ten hold about 3%. Seattle participants joined during active infection and were tracked over time.

The sequencing input was peripheral blood. This chain connects TRBV28 to TRBJ1-5, with 8 bases lining up with TRBD1. The source of this sequence is a woman aged 45-65 years with COVID-19, enrolled during active disease. This CDR3 is CASSPGTGWPSSNQPQHF. The CDR3 DNA follows: TGTGCCAGCAGTCCGGGGACAGGATGGCCTTCGAGCAATCAGCCCCAGCATTTT.